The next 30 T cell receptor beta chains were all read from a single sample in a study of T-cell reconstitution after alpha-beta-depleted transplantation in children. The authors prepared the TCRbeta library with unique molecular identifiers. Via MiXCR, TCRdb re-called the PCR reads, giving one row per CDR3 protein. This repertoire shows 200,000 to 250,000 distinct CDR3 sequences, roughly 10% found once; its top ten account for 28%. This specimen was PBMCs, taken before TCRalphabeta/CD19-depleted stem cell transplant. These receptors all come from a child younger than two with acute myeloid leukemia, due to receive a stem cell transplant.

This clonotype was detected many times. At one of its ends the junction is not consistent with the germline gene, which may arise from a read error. The DNA of the CDR3 is TGTGCCAGCAGTAGTGGACAGGGTAGAAATGAGCAGTTCTTC. Its protein is CASSSGQGRNEQFF. V usage is TRBV19 and J usage is TRBJ2-1, with TRBD1 matching over 8 bases. In germline, CDR1 is LNHDA, CDR2 SQIVND (reference sequence). This CDR3 spans 14 amino acids. The full variable domain, its missing parts supplied by reference TRBV19 and TRBJ2-1, is DGGITQSPKYLFRKEGQNVTLSCEQNLNHDAMYWYRQDPGQGLRLIYYSQIVNDFQKGDIAEGYSVSREKKESFPLTVTSAQKNPTAFYLCASSSGQGRNEQFFGPGTRLTVL.

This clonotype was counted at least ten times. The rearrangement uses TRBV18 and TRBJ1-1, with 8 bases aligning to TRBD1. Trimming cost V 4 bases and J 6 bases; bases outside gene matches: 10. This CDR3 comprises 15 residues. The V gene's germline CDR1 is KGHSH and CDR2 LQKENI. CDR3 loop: CASSQNGQGLAEAFF. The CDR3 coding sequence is TGTGCCAGCTCACAGAACGGACAGGGTTTAGCTGAAGCTTTCTTT.

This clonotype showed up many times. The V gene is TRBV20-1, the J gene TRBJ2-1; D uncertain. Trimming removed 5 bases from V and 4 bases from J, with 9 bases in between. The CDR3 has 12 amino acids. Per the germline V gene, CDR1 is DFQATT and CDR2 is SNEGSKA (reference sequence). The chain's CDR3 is CSALDGYNEQFF. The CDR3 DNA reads TGCAGTGCTCTGGACGGGTACAATGAGCAGTTCTTC.

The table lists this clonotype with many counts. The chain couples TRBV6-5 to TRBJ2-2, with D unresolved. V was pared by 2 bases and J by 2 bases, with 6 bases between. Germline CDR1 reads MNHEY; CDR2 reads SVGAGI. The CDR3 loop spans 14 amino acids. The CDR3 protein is CASSYGFNTGELFF. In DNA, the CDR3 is TGTGCCAGCAGTTACGGGTTCAACACCGGGGAGCTGTTTTTT.

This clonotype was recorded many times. CDR3 DNA: TGTGCCAGCAGCTTAGTCGGCAGATACAATGAGCAGTTCTTC. This codes for CASSLVGRYNEQFF. V is TRBV7-2 and J is TRBJ2-1, with no clear D. Per germline, CDR1 SGHTA and CDR2 FQGNSA. The CDR3 has 14 residues. The V end was cut by 1 base, the J end by 4 bases, with 8 bases between. Supplemented by reference TRBV7-2 and TRBJ2-1, the full variable domain reads GAGVSQSPSNKVTEKGKDVELRCDPISGHTALYWYRQSLGQGLEFLIYFQGNSAPDKSGLPSDRFSAERTGGSVSTLTIQRTQQEDSAVYLCASSLVGRYNEQFFGPGTRLTVL.

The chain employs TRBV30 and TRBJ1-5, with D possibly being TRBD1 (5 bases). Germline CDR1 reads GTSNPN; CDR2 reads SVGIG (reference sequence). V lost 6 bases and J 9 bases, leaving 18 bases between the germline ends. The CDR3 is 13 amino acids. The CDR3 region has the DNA TGTGCCTGCGATTCGGGACCCGATCGGCCCCAGCATTTT. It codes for CACDSGPDRPQHF.

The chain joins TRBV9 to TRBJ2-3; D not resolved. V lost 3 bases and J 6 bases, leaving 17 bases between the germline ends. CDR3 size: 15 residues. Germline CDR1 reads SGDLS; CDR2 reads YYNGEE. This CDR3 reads CASSGPNLFDDTQYF. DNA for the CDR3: TGTGCCAGCAGCGGCCCGAATCTGTTCGACGATACGCAGTATTTT. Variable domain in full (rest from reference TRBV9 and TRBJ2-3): DSGVTQTPKHLITATGQRVTLRCSPRSGDLSVYWYQQSLDQGLQFLIQYYNGEERAKGNILERFSAQQFPDLHSELNLSSLELGDSALYFCASSGPNLFDDTQYFGPGTRLTVL.

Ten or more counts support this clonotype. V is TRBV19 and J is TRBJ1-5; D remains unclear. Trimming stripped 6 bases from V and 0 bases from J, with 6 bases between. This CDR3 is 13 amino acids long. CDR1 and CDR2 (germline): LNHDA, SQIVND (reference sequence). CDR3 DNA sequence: TGTGCCAGTAGGTTTTATAGCAATCAGCCCCAGCATTTT. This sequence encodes CASRFYSNQPQHF.

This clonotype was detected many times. The CDR3 region is CASSLRGGDSPLHF. In nucleotides, the CDR3 is TGTGCCAGCAGTTTAAGAGGTGGGGATTCACCCCTCCACTTT. The chain uses TRBV27 and TRBJ1-6; D unresolved. V dropped 2 bases and J dropped 8 bases, with 10 bases sitting between them. The V gene's germline CDR1 is MNHEY and CDR2 SMNVEV (reference sequence). This CDR3 comprises 14 residues.

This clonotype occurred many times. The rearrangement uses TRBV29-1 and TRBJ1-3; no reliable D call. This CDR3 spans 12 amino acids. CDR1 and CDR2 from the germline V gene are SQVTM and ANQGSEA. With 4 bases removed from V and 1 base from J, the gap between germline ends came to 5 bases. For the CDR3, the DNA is TGCAGCGTTGGAGCATCTGGAAACACCATATATTTT. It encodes CSVGASGNTIYF.

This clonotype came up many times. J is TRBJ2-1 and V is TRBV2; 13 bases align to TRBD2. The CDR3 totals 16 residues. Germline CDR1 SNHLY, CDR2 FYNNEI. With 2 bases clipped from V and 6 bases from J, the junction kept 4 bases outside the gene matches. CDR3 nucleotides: TGTGCCAGCAGTGAAACTAGCGGGAGGGTGGGCAATGAGCAGTTCTTC. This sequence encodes CASSETSGRVGNEQFF.

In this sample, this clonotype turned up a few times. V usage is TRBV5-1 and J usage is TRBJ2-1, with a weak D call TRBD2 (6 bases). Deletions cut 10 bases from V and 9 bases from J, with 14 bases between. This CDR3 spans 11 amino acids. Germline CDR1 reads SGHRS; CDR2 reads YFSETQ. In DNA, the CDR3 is TGCGCCTCGGGGGTCTATGGTGAGCAGTTCTTC. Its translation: CASGVYGEQFF.

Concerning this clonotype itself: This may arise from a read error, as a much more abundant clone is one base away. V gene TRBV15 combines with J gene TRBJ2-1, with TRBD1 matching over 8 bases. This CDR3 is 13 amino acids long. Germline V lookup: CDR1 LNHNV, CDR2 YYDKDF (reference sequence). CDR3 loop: CASSRDQGAEQFF. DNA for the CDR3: TGTGCCTCCAGCAGAGATCAGGGGGCTGAGCAGTTCTTC.

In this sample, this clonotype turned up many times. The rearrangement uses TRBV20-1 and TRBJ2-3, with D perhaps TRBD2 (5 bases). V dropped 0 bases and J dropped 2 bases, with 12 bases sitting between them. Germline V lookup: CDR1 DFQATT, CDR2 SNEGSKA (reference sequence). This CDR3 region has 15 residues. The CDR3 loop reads CSARDGGPHTDTQYF. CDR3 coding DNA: TGCAGTGCTAGAGATGGCGGGCCCCACACAGATACGCAGTATTTT.

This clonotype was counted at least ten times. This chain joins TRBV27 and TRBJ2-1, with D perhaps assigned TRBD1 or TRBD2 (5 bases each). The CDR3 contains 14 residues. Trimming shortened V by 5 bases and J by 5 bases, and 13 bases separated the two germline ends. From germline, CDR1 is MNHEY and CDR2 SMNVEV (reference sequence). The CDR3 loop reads CASSPDRGNNEQFF. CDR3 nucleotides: TGTGCCAGCAGTCCCGACCGGGGCAACAATGAGCAGTTCTTC.

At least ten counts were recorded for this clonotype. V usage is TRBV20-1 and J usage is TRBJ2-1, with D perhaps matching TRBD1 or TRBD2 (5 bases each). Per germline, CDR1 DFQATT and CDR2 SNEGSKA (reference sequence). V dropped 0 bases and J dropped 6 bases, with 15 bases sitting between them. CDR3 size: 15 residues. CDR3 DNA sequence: TGCAGTGCTAGAGATCGACTAAGTAGGGGCAATGAGCAGTTCTTC. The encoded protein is CSARDRLSRGNEQFF.

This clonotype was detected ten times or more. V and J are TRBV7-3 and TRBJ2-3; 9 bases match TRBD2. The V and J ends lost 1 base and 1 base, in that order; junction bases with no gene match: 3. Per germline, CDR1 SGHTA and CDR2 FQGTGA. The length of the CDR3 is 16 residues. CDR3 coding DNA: TGTGCCAGCAGCTTAAGCGGGAGGGCGGGCACAGATACGCAGTATTTT. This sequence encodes CASSLSGRAGTDTQYF.

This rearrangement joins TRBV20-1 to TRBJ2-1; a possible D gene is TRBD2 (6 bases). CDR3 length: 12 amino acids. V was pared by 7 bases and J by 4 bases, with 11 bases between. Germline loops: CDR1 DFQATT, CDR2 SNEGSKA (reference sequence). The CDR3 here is CSEMRDYNEQFF. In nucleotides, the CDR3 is TGCAGTGAAATGCGGGATTACAATGAGCAGTTCTTC.

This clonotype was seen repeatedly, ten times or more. Here the CDR3 reads CASSLGQRSSYEQYF. The DNA of the CDR3 is TGTGCCAGCAGCCTGGGACAGAGGAGCTCCTACGAGCAGTACTTC. The J gene is TRBJ2-7, the V gene TRBV12-3 or TRBV12-4, with TRBD1 matching over 7 bases. The length of the CDR3 is 15 residues. The V gene end was trimmed by 6 bases and the J gene end by 0 bases; junction bases not matched to a gene: 8.

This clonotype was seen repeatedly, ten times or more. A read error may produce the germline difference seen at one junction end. The CDR3 DNA sequence: TGCGCCAGCAACTTGGGGGACTCCTACAATGAGCAGTTCTTC. Translating it yields CASNLGDSYNEQFF. The rearrangement links TRBV5-1 to TRBJ2-1; D is perhaps TRBD1 or TRBD2 (5 bases each). The CDR3 totals 14 residues. CDR1 and CDR2 (germline): SGHRS, YFSETQ. Variable domain in full (rest from reference TRBV5-1 and TRBJ2-1): KAGVTQTPRYLIKTRGQQVTLSCSPISGHRSVSWYQQTPGQGLQFLFEYFSETQRNKGNFPGRFSGRQFSNSRSEMNVSTLELGDSALYLCASNLGDSYNEQFFGPGTRLTVL.

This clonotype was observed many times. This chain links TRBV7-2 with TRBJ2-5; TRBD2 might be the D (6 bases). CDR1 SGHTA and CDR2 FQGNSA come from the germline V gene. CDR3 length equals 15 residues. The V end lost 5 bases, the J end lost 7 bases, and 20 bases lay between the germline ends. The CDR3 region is CASSPPGLPKGTQYF. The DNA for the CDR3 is TGTGCCAGCAGCCCTCCGGGACTCCCAAAGGGGACCCAGTACTTC.

The CDR3 DNA reads TGTGCCTGGAGTACGGACAGGGGGATCTACGAGCAGTACTTC. Translating gives CAWSTDRGIYEQYF. The rearrangement uses TRBV30 and TRBJ2-7; 10 bases agree with TRBD1. CDR1 GTSNPN and CDR2 SVGIG come from the germline V gene (reference sequence). V lost 2 bases, J lost 3 bases, and 4 bases stayed unmatched. The CDR3 spans 14 residues.

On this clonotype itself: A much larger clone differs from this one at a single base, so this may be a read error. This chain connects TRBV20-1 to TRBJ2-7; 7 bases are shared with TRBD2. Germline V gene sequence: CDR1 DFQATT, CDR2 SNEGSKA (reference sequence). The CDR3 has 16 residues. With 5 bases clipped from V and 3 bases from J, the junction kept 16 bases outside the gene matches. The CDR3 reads CSAGRGEGRALYEQYF. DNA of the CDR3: TGCAGTGCTGGCCGGGGTGAGGGGAGGGCCCTCTACGAGCAGTACTTC.

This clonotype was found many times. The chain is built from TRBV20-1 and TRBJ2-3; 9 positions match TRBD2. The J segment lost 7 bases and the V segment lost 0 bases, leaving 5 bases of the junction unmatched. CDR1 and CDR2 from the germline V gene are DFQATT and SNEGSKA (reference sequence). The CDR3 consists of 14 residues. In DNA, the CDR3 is TGCAGTGCTAGAGATAGCGGGAGCGGGAATACGCAGTATTTT. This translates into CSARDSGSGNTQYF.

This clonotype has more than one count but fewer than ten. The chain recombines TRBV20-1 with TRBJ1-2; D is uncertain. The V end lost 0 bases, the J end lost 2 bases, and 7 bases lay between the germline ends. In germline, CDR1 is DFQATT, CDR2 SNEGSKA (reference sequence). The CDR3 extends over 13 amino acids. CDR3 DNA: TGCAGTGCTAGAGACAGTTCCAACTATGGCTACACCTTC. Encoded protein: CSARDSSNYGYTF.

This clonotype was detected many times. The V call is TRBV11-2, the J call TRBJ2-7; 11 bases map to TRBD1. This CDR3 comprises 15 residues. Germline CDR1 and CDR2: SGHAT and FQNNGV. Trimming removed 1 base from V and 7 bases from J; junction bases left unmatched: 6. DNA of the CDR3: TGTGCCAGCAGCTTAGCGGGACAGGGGGTAGAAGAGCAGTACTTC. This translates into CASSLAGQGVEEQYF.

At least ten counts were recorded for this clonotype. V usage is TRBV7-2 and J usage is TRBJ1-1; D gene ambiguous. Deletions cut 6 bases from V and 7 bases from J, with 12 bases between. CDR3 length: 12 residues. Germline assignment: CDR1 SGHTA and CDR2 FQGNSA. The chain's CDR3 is CASSPEAIEAFF. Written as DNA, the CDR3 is TGTGCCAGCAGTCCGGAGGCGATTGAAGCTTTCTTT.

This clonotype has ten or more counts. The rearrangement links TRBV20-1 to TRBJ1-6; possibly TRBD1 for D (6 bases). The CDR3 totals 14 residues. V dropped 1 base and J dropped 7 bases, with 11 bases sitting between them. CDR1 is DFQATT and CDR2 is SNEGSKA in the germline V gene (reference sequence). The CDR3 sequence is CSARGAGENSPLHF. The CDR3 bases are TGCAGTGCTAGAGGGGCAGGGGAGAATTCACCCCTCCACTTT.

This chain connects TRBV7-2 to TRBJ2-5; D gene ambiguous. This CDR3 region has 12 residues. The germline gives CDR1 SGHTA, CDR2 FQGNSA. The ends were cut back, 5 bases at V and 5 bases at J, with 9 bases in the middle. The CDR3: CASSPRMETQYF. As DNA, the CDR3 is TGTGCCAGCAGCCCACGGATGGAGACCCAGTACTTC. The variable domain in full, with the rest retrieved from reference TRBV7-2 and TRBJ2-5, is GAGVSQSPSNKVTEKGKDVELRCDPISGHTALYWYRQSLGQGLEFLIYFQGNSAPDKSGLPSDRFSAERTGGSVSTLTIQRTQQEDSAVYLCASSPRMETQYFGPGTRLLVL.

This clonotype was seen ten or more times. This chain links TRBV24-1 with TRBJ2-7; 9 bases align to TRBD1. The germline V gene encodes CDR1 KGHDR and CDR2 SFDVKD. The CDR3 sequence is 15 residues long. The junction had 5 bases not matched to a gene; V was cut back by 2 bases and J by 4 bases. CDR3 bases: TGTGCCACCAGTGATTCACGGGACAGGGTATACGAGCAGTACTTC. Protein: CATSDSRDRVYEQYF.